Listed here are 19 T cell receptor beta chains from one sample, sequenced in a study of T cells in Graves' hyperthyroidism and ophthalmopathy. RNA transcripts yielded amplified TCR beta CDR3 regions. First-round RT-PCR of the TCR CDR3 relied on the HTBI primer set. TCRdb reanalysed the multiplex PCR reads using MiXCR and keeps one entry per CDR3 protein. Counted here are some 440,000 distinct CDR3 sequences, around a sixth occurring once; the ten biggest clones make up 13% to 15%. The sequenced material came from blood. Every receptor here comes from a woman between 18 and 29 years old with Graves' hyperthyroidism.

This clonotype has a handful of counts. The chain carries TRBV3-1 and TRBJ2-3, with D hard to call. V lost 1 base, J lost 4 bases, and 18 bases lay in between. Germline V gene data show CDR1 as LGHDT and CDR2 as YNNKEL (reference sequence). The CDR3 is made up of 17 amino acids. CDR3 residues: CASSQAPGRSFADTQYF. CDR3 DNA: TGTGCCAGCAGCCAAGCACCCGGAAGGAGCTTCGCAGATACGCAGTATTTT.

The chain employs TRBV2 and TRBJ2-7, with TRBD2 identical over 9 bases. The CDR3 length is 16 residues. CDR1 and CDR2 from the germline V gene are SNHLY and FYNNEI. V lost 3 bases and J lost 0; bases outside the gene matches: 6. CDR3 in amino acids: CASSDRASGASYEQYF. CDR3 nucleotide sequence: TGTGCCAGCAGTGATCGGGCTAGCGGGGCCTCCTACGAGCAGTACTTC.

The chain recombines TRBV5-1 with TRBJ1-2, with no clear D. The germline V and J ends were trimmed by 4 bases and 4 bases, with 17 bases remaining between them. The germline gives CDR1 SGHRS, CDR2 YFSETQ. This CDR3 contains 15 residues. The CDR3 reads CASSPRGSEVYGYTF. The DNA of the CDR3 is TGCGCCAGCAGCCCCAGAGGTTCAGAAGTCTATGGCTACACCTTC.

A few counts support this clonotype. This chain links TRBV25-1 with TRBJ2-1; 8 positions match TRBD2. V was pared by 2 bases and J by 10 bases, with 7 bases of the junction left unmatched. This CDR3 is 14 amino acids long. CDR1 and CDR2 from the germline V gene are MGHDK and SYGVNS. CDR3 in amino acids: CASSESPSGREQFF. The CDR3 DNA reads TGTGCCAGCAGTGAAAGCCCCAGCGGGAGAGAGCAGTTCTTC.

This clonotype showed up just once. One end of the junction varies from germline; a read error may be responsible. This chain links TRBV7-7 with TRBJ2-1; D could derive from TRBD1 or TRBD2 (7 bases each). The CDR3 totals 17 residues. The germline V gene has CDR1 SSHAT and CDR2 FNYEAQ (reference sequence). This CDR3 is CASSLARGGAIYNEQFF. CDR3 DNA: TGTGCTAGCAGCTTAGCCAGGGGGGGGGCGATCTACAATGAGCAGTTCTTC.

Many counts were recorded for this clonotype. J is TRBJ1-5 and V is TRBV12-3 or TRBV12-4; D may be TRBD1 (6 bases). The V and J ends lost 3 bases and 4 bases respectively, with 16 bases between them. The length of the CDR3 is 16 residues. CDR3 DNA: TGTGCCAGCAGTTTCGGTCGGACAGCGGTAAATCAGCCCCAGCATTTT. This sequence encodes CASSFGRTAVNQPQHF.

The chain couples TRBV11-1 to TRBJ2-7; no clear D. Germline CDR1 is SGHAT and CDR2 is FQDESV (reference sequence). The V and J ends lost 1 base and 2 bases respectively, with 12 bases between them. The CDR3 runs 15 residues. CDR3 protein: CASSLGSGSAYEQYF. The CDR3 bases are TGTGCCAGCAGCTTAGGTTCTGGGTCAGCCTACGAGCAGTACTTC.

This clonotype appeared many times. The CDR3 DNA sequence: TGTGCCAGCAGCCAAGCCGGACAACCCGTTGATACGCAGTATTTT. This encodes CASSQAGQPVDTQYF. The chain joins TRBV3-1 to TRBJ2-3; weak D call: TRBD1 (5 bases). Trimming pared 1 base from V and 6 bases from J, leaving 14 bases between. The CDR3 is made up of 15 amino acids. Germline lookup yields CDR1 LGHDT and CDR2 YNNKEL (reference sequence).

This chain joins TRBV27 and TRBJ1-6; D gene ambiguous. The V gene lost 4 bases and the J gene lost 9 bases, with 7 bases spanning the gap. Germline V gene data show CDR1 as MNHEY and CDR2 as SMNVEV (reference sequence). The CDR3 runs 12 residues. For the CDR3, the DNA is TGTGCCAGCAGTTCCTTAAGTTCACCCCTCCACTTT. Translated, it gives CASSSLSSPLHF.

This clonotype was observed at least ten times. The chain has TRBV29-1 and TRBJ2-1; perhaps TRBD1 as D (6 bases). Germline V lookup: CDR1 SQVTM, CDR2 ANQGSEA. This CDR3 region has 14 residues. With 5 bases removed from V and 0 bases from J, the gap between germline ends came to 11 bases. The CDR3 region has the DNA TGCAGCGTTACAGGGCGGAGCTCCTACAATGAGCAGTTCTTC. Residues: CSVTGRSSYNEQFF.

This sequence joins TRBV6-1 and TRBJ2-1; tentatively, D is TRBD1 or TRBD2 (5 bases each). The germline CDR1 and CDR2 sequences are MNHNS and SASEGT. V was shortened by 5 bases and J by 0 bases, with 17 bases between the two germline ends. The CDR3 is 17 residues long. The CDR3 loop is CASSPRDPRGSYNEQFF. CDR3 bases: TGTGCCAGCAGTCCCCGGGACCCCCGGGGCTCCTACAATGAGCAGTTCTTC.

At least ten counts were recorded for this clonotype. V and J are TRBV28 and TRBJ2-1; 11 bases are shared with TRBD2. The CDR3 length is 16 residues. Trimming took 6 bases from V and 5 from J; bases not matched to a gene: 9. Per the germline V gene, CDR1 is MDHEN and CDR2 is SYDVKM. CDR3 amino acids: CASSLWTSGRNNEQFF. The CDR3 DNA follows: TGTGCCAGCAGCCTATGGACTAGCGGGCGCAACAATGAGCAGTTCTTC.

The sample holds a few counts of this clonotype. One end of the junction fails to match germline, which may point to a read error. The chain combines TRBV7-6 with TRBJ2-1; the match to TRBD2 covers 9 bases. CDR1 is SGHVS and CDR2 is FNYEAQ in the germline V gene. This CDR3 spans 14 amino acids. CDR3 sequence reads: CASSASGNYNEQFF. The DNA of the CDR3 is TGTGCTAGCAGCGCTAGCGGGAACTACAATGAGCAGTTCTTC.

This clonotype was counted ten times or more. This rearrangement joins TRBV20-1 to TRBJ2-5, with TRBD1 matching over 7 bases. The germline V gene encodes CDR1 DFQATT and CDR2 SNEGSKA (reference sequence). Trimming at V came to 5 bases and at J to 5 bases, leaving 11 bases not matched to a gene. The CDR3 has 14 amino acids. The CDR3 loop is CSAVHGTVGETQYF. CDR3 in DNA: TGCAGTGCTGTACATGGGACAGTTGGGGAGACCCAGTACTTC.

The gene calls are TRBV7-9 and TRBJ2-2; the match to TRBD1 covers 9 bases. The CDR3 is made up of 17 amino acids. Germline values: CDR1 SEHNR, CDR2 FQNEAQ (reference sequence). Germline trimming cut 1 base from V and 3 bases from J; bases unmatched to any gene: 6. The CDR3 is CASSLGLGQGHTGELFF. The DNA for the CDR3 is TGTGCCAGCAGCTTAGGACTGGGACAGGGTCACACCGGGGAGCTGTTTTTT.

This clonotype came up many times. The chain joins TRBV6-5 to TRBJ1-1; the D gene is possibly TRBD1 (5 bases). This CDR3 has 13 amino acids. Trimming stripped 0 bases from V and 6 bases from J, with 8 bases between. Germline CDR1 is MNHEY and CDR2 is SVGAGI. CDR3 region: CASSYSIGAEAFF. The DNA for the CDR3 is TGTGCCAGCAGTTACTCGATAGGGGCTGAAGCTTTCTTT.

A remark on this clonotype: A read error may produce the germline difference seen at one junction end. V usage is TRBV20-1 and J usage is TRBJ1-5, with 7 bases lining up with TRBD1. Germline CDR1 and CDR2: DFQATT and SNEGSKA (reference sequence). This CDR3 has 13 amino acids. The CDR3 loop is CGARQGSNQPQHF. The CDR3 nucleotides read TGCGGTGCTAGACAGGGTAGCAATCAGCCCCAGCATTTT.

V gene TRBV7-9 combines with J gene TRBJ1-1; TRBD1 is a possible D gene (5 bases). The CDR3 runs to 13 residues. CDR1 and CDR2 (germline): SEHNR, FQNEAQ (reference sequence). V was pared by 1 base and J by 4 bases, with 7 bases between. The CDR3 nucleotides are TGTGCCAGCAGCTTAGATGGGGCCACTGAAGCTTTCTTT. This gives the protein CASSLDGATEAFF.

The J gene is TRBJ2-7, the V gene TRBV6-2 or TRBV6-3, with D maybe TRBD1 (5 bases). Germline CDR1 and CDR2: MNHEY and SVGEGT. Between the trimmed V and J ends, which lost 10 bases and 6 bases, there was a span of 19 bases. There are 13 residues in the CDR3. The CDR3 reads CATSPAWGGEQYF. CDR3 DNA: TGTGCCACCTCACCCGCATGGGGCGGCGAGCAGTACTTC.